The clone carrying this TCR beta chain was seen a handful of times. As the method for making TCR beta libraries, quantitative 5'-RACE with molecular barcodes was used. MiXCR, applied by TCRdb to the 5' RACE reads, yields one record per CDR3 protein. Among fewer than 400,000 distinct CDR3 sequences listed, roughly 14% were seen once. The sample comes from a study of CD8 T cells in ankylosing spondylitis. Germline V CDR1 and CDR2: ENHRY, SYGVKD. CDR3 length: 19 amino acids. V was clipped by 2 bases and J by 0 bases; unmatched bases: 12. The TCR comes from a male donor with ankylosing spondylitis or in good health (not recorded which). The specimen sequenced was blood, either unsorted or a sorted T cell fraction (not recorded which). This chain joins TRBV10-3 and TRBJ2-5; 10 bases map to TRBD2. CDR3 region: CAISEIRAGGPQYQETQYF. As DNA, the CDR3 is TGTGCCATCAGTGAGATACGAGCGGGGGGGCCCCAATACCAAGAGACCCAGTACTTC.